Reported below is one T cell receptor (beta chain). Its antigen is undetermined. This entry belongs to a study of OX40 agonist ivuxolimab in advanced cancers. Across the whole study: Prior anti-PD-1, anti-PD-L1 or anti-CTLA-4 therapy did not bar entry, and more than 35% had some.

Germline loops: CDR1 MNHEY, CDR2 SMNVEV (reference sequence). Trimming took 6 bases from V and 7 from J, leaving 16 bases between them. This CDR3 is 14 amino acids long. The data were produced by immunoSEQ multiplex PCR, yet TCRdb's version contains in-frame clones alone and is incomplete. The data hold about 78,000 clones, with around nine tenths observed a single time. Study conclusions and caveats: Doses of 0.1 to 3.0 mg/kg were accompanied by clonal expansion of CD4+ and CD8+ blood T cells by week 6.

The chain is built from TRBV27 and TRBJ1-5; D is undetermined. The receptor was derived from an adult with an advanced solid tumor such as melanoma, head and neck, liver or kidney cancer. The specimen comprised CD4+ or CD8+ T cells sorted from blood, sampled in a trial of the OX40 agonist ivuxolimab. CDR3 DNA: TGTGCCAGCAGCTTTACCCTCGGATGGCAGCCCCAGCATTTT. This sequence encodes CASSFTLGWQPQHF.